Listed below are T cell receptor beta chains from one sample, sequenced in a study of technical replicates of blood from a handful of donors. Only in-frame clones appear in the TCRdb table, and some are missing; sequencing was by immunoSEQ multiplex PCR. The table has 70,000 to 95,000 clones, approximately 96% seen once. Specimen: T cells isolated from PBMCs. The receptors stem from a human donor in good health. The CDR3 runs from the conserved cysteine through the conserved F or W.

cdr3_length: 15
j_call: TRBJ2-3
v_call: TRBV15
cdr3_aa: CATSRVPLITDTQYF

cdr3_length: 17
j_call: TRBJ1-1
v_call: TRBV21-1
cdr3_aa: CASSVPGQGVSETEAFF

cdr3_length: 18
j_call: TRBJ2-7
v_call: TRBV4-2
cdr3_aa: CASSQDWGAGQGEYEQYF

cdr3_length: 16
j_call: TRBJ1-2
v_call: TRBV19
cdr3_aa: CASSIGGTGVFYGYTF

cdr3_length: 13
j_call: TRBJ2-7
v_call: TRBV2
cdr3_aa: CASGHRETYEQYF

cdr3_length: 17
j_call: TRBJ2-5
v_call: TRBV29-1
cdr3_aa: CSVEDPDLGGGEETQYF

cdr3_length: 14
j_call: TRBJ2-7
v_call: TRBV7-6
cdr3_aa: CASSLSGISYEQYF

cdr3_length: 12
j_call: TRBJ2-1
v_call: TRBV28
cdr3_aa: CATDRAGREQFF

cdr3_length: 16
j_call: TRBJ1-5
v_call: TRBV28
cdr3_aa: CASSFGRGYSNQPQHF

cdr3_length: 11
j_call: TRBJ1-1
v_call: TRBV6-4
cdr3_aa: CASSGGGEAFF

cdr3_length: 14
j_call: TRBJ2-7
v_call: TRBV11-1
cdr3_aa: CASSHAGGSYEQYF

cdr3_length: 14
j_call: TRBJ2-5
v_call: TRBV30
cdr3_aa: CAWLWGGQEETQYF

cdr3_length: 16
j_call: TRBJ1-1
v_call: TRBV10-3
cdr3_aa: CAISEGVAGEGTEAFF

cdr3_length: 14
j_call: TRBJ1-1
v_call: TRBV27
cdr3_aa: CASSLSSGDTEAFF

cdr3_length: 15
j_call: TRBJ2-5
v_call: TRBV16
cdr3_aa: CASNRGGASQETQYF

cdr3_length: 16
j_call: TRBJ2-2
v_call: TRBV18
cdr3_aa: CASSPAGTLNTGELFF

cdr3_length: 13
j_call: TRBJ1-2
v_call: TRBV29-1
cdr3_aa: CSVGNSGQGGYTF

cdr3_length: 14
j_call: TRBJ2-7
v_call: TRBV7-2
cdr3_aa: CASSLGSLGYEQYF

cdr3_length: 16
j_call: TRBJ2-2
v_call: TRBV11-3
cdr3_aa: CASSLGLGRDTGELFF

cdr3_length: 14
j_call: TRBJ2-7
v_call: TRBV5-4
cdr3_aa: CASSMWTSGDEQYF

cdr3_length: 18
j_call: TRBJ2-7
v_call: TRBV7-9
cdr3_aa: CASSLVDRPRDSPYEQYF

cdr3_length: 14
j_call: .
v_call: TRBV7-9
cdr3_aa: CASSSGTSGSEQYF

cdr3_length: 15
j_call: TRBJ2-1
v_call: TRBV19
cdr3_aa: CASSIGAGGLNEQFF